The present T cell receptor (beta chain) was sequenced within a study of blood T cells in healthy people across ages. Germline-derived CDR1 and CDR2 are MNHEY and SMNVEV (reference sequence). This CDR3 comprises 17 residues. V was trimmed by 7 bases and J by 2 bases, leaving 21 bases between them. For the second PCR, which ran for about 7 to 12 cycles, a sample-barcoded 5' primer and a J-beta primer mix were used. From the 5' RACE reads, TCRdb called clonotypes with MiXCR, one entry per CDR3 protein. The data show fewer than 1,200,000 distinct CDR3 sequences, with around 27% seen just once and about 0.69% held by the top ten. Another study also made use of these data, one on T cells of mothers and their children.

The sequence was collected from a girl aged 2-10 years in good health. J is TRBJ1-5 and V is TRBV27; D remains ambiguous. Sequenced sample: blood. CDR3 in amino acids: CASMRWEGPRGNQPQHF. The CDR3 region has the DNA TGTGCCAGCATGAGATGGGAGGGCCCAAGGGGCAATCAGCCCCAGCATTTT.